The clone carrying this T cell receptor (beta chain) appeared a single time. What it binds is unknown. The sample comes from a study of T cells in localized non-small cell lung cancer. The data were produced by immunoSEQ multiplex PCR, yet TCRdb's version contains in-frame clones alone and is incomplete. The sample records thousands of clones, 20% to 25% being singletons. Broader study findings: In adjacent lung appeared a median about 57 of the top 100 tumor clones. Since sequencing was restricted to only one region of the tumor, intratumor heterogeneity remains a possibility. Uninvolved adjacent lung, not tumor, had the highest T cell clonality.

The CDR3 extends over 16 amino acids. Per germline, CDR1 SGHRS and CDR2 YFSETQ. Losses at the gene ends were 4 bases for V and 0 bases for J; bases not matched to a gene: 5. This clonotype was sampled from a man between 40 and 75 years old with stage II lung adenocarcinoma. The input for sequencing was lung tumor tissue, taken before any cancer treatment. This chain joins TRBV5-1 and TRBJ1-1; 11 nucleotides match TRBD1. In DNA, the CDR3 is TGCGCCAGCAGCCCACGGACAGGGGGCCTGAACACTGAAGCTTTCTTT. This translates into CASSPRTGGLNTEAFF.